The 10 T cell receptor beta chains presented below share a single source sample, sequenced in a study of OX40 agonist ivuxolimab in advanced cancers. The assay was immunoSEQ multiplex PCR, and TCRdb's table has in-frame clones only and misses some. Of under 65,000 clones in the sample, approximately 90% were seen once. Sequenced material: CD4+ or CD8+ T cells sorted from blood, taken in a trial of the OX40 agonist ivuxolimab. All receptors derive from an adult with an advanced solid tumor such as melanoma, head and neck, liver or kidney cancer.

J is TRBJ1-5 and V is TRBV7-2; 8 bases align to TRBD1. The V gene end was trimmed by 3 bases and the J gene end by 3 bases; junction bases not matched to a gene: 4. Per germline, CDR1 SGHTA and CDR2 FQGNSA. There are 15 residues in the CDR3. The CDR3 nucleotides are TGTGCCAGCAGCTTGCAGACAGGGGCCAATCAGCCCCAGCATTTT. Its translation is CASSLQTGANQPQHF.

The rearrangement joins TRBV30 to TRBJ1-2; 7 positions agree with TRBD1. The V gene end was trimmed by 0 bases and the J gene end by 5 bases; junction bases not matched to a gene: 12. CDR1 is GTSNPN and CDR2 is SVGIG in the germline V gene (reference sequence). CDR3 length: 16 residues. Here the CDR3 DNA reads TGTGCCTGGAGTGTAAGAAGGAGGGGGCGGCTTTATGGCTACACCTTC. Amino acid sequence: CAWSVRRRGRLYGYTF. The whole variable domain, filled in from reference TRBV30 and TRBJ1-2, reads SQTIHQWPATLVQPVGSPLSLECTVEGTSNPNLYWYRQAAGRGLQLLFYSVGIGQISSEVPQNLSASRPQDRQFILSSKKLLLSDSGFYLCAWSVRRRGRLYGYTFGSGTRLTVV.

The chain carries TRBV7-9 and TRBJ1-2; weak D call: TRBD1 (5 bases). This CDR3 contains 16 residues. Deletions cut 7 bases from V and 0 bases from J, with 18 bases between. Germline CDR1 reads SEHNR; CDR2 reads FQNEAQ (reference sequence). The CDR3 region has the DNA TGTGCCAGCACCGGGAGGCAGGGACTTTCTAACTATGGCTACACCTTC. This encodes CASTGRQGLSNYGYTF.

V is TRBV2 and J is TRBJ2-5; TRBD2 matches 9 bases. The DNA end is more similar to TRBJ2-7, so the J call may be wrong. The germline V gene has CDR1 SNHLY and CDR2 FYNNEI. CDR3 size: 16 residues. The CDR3: CASSPRGLAGNSEQYF. Written as DNA, the CDR3 is TGTGCCAGCAGTCCTCGGGGACTAGCTGGAAACTCCGAGCAGTACTTC.

This clone came up once. This chain links TRBV10-1 with TRBJ1-2; D is ambiguous. Between the trimmed V and J ends, which lost 2 bases and 2 bases, there was a span of 6 bases. Germline CDR1 reads WNHNN; CDR2 reads SYGVQD (reference sequence). CDR3 length equals 13 residues. In DNA form, the CDR3 reads TGCGCCAGCAGTGAGACAAGAAACTATGGCTACACCTTC. It yields the protein CASSETRNYGYTF.

This chain connects TRBV6-5 to TRBJ1-1; a possible D gene is TRBD1 (5 bases). The CDR3 totals 15 residues. The germline V gene encodes CDR1 MNHEY and CDR2 SVGAGI. V was pared by 8 bases and J by 4 bases, with 20 bases between. The CDR3, as DNA: TGTGCCAGCCAAATCCGCCCGGGGCGGCGCACTGAAGCTTTCTTT. Amino acid sequence: CASQIRPGRRTEAFF.

The chain's CDR3 is CASSPRPGPYEQYF. As DNA, the CDR3 is TGTGCCAGCTCACCACGCCCCGGACCCTACGAGCAGTACTTC. The V and J genes are TRBV18 and TRBJ2-7; unclear D gene. The CDR3 consists of 14 residues. The V gene's germline CDR1 is KGHSH and CDR2 LQKENI. V lost 1 base to trimming and J lost 2 bases, with 9 bases between them.

The V and J genes are TRBV19 and TRBJ2-1, with 9 bases aligning to TRBD2. With V trimmed by 6 bases and J by 3 bases, 6 bases remained unmatched. The CDR3 covers 15 residues. Looked up from germline, CDR1 is LNHDA and CDR2 is SQIVND (reference sequence). The CDR3 loop is CASSSAGGLYNEQFF. CDR3 bases: TGTGCCAGTAGCTCAGCGGGAGGCCTCTACAATGAGCAGTTCTTC. Full variable domain (remainder filled in from reference TRBV19 and TRBJ2-1): DGGITQSPKYLFRKEGQNVTLSCEQNLNHDAMYWYRQDPGQGLRLIYYSQIVNDFQKGDIAEGYSVSREKKESFPLTVTSAQKNPTAFYLCASSSAGGLYNEQFFGPGTRLTVL.

The chain uses TRBV11-1 and TRBJ2-7; 11 bases agree with TRBD2. Germline CDR1 is SGHAT and CDR2 is FQDESV (reference sequence). This CDR3 has 16 amino acids. V dropped 2 bases and J dropped 0; count of bases not matched to a gene: 3. The DNA for the CDR3 is TGTGCCAGCAGCTTATTTACTAGCGGGAGCTCCTACGAGCAGTACTTC. It yields the protein CASSLFTSGSSYEQYF.

The chain carries TRBV6-6 and TRBJ1-5, with TRBD1 matching 10 bases. After removal of 10 bases from V and 5 bases from J, the junction contained 11 bases not matched to a gene. Germline V CDR1 and CDR2: MNHNY, SVGAGI (reference sequence). The CDR3 is made up of 15 amino acids. CDR3 residues: CATRVSGTGDQPQHF. The CDR3 bases are TGTGCCACCAGGGTCAGCGGGACAGGGGATCAGCCCCAGCATTTT.